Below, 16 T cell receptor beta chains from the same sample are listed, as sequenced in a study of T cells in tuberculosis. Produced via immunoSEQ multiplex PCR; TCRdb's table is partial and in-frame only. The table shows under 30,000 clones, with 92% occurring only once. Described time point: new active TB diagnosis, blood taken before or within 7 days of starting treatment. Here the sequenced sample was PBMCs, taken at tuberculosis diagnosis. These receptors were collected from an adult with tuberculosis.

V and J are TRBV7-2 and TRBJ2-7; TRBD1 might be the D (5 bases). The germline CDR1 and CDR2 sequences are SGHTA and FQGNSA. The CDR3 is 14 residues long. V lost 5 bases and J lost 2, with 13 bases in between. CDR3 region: CASSPPTDTYEQYF. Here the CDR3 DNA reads TGTGCCAGCAGCCCCCCCACGGACACCTACGAGCAGTACTTC.

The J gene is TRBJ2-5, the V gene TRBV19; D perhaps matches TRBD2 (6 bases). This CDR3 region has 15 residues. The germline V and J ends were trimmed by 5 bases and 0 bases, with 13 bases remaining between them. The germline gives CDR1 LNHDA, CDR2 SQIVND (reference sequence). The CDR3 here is CASSPGGEYQETQYF. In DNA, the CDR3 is TGTGCCAGTAGTCCCGGGGGAGAGTACCAAGAGACCCAGTACTTC. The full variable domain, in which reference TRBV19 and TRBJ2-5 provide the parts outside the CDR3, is DGGITQSPKYLFRKEGQNVTLSCEQNLNHDAMYWYRQDPGQGLRLIYYSQIVNDFQKGDIAEGYSVSREKKESFPLTVTSAQKNPTAFYLCASSPGGEYQETQYFGPGTRLLVL.

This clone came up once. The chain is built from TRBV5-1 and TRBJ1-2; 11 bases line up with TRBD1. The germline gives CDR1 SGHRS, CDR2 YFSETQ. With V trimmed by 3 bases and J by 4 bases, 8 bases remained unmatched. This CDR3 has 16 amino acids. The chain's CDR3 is CASSSTTGTGGYGYTF. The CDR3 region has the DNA TGCGCCAGCAGCTCCACCACGGGGACAGGGGGCTATGGCTACACCTTC.

The CDR3: CASSVSPFYEQYF. CDR3 coding DNA: TGTGCCAGCAGCGTTAGCCCGTTTTACGAGCAGTACTTC. The V call is TRBV11-2, the J call TRBJ2-7, with D hard to call. The CDR3 has 13 residues. The V gene's germline CDR1 is SGHAT and CDR2 FQNNGV. Trimming stripped 5 bases from V and 4 bases from J, with 12 bases between. The variable domain in full, with the rest retrieved from reference TRBV11-2 and TRBJ2-7, is EAGVAQSPRYKIIEKRQSVAFWCNPISGHATLYWYQQILGQGPKLLIQFQNNGVVDDSQLPKDRFSAERLKGVDSTLKIQPAKLEDSAVYLCASSVSPFYEQYFGPGTRLTVT.

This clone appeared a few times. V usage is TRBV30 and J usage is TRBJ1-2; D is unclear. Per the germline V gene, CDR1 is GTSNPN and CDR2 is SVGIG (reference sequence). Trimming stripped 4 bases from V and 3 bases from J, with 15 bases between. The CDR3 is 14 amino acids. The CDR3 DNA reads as TGTGCCTGGACTCTCGTCAGGCCCTACTATGGCTACACCTTC. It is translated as CAWTLVRPYYGYTF.

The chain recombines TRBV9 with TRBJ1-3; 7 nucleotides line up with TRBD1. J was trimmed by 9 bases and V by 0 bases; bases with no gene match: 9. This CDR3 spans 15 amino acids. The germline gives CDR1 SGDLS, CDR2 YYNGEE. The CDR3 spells CASSVGDREFVTIYF. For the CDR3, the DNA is TGTGCCAGCAGCGTAGGAGACAGGGAGTTCGTCACCATATATTTT.

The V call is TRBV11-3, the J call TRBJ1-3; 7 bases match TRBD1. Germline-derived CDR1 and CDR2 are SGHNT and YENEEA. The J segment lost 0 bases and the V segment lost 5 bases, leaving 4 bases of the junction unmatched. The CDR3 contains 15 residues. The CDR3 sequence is CASSRDSNSGNTIYF. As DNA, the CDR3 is TGTGCCAGCAGCCGGGACAGTAACTCTGGAAACACCATATATTTT.

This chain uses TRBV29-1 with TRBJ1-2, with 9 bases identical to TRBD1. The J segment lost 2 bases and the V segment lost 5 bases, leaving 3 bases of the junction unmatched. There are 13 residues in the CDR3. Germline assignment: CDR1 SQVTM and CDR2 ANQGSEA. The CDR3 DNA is TGCAGCGTTAGGGACAGGGAAAACTATGGCTACACCTTC. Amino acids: CSVRDRENYGYTF.

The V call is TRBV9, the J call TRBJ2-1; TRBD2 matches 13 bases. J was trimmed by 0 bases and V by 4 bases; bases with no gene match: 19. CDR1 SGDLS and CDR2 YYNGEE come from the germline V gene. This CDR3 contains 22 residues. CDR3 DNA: TGTGCCAGCAGCTCTAAACCTAAGGGACTAGCGGGATCCAAAAGCTCCTACAATGAGCAGTTCTTC. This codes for CASSSKPKGLAGSKSSYNEQFF.

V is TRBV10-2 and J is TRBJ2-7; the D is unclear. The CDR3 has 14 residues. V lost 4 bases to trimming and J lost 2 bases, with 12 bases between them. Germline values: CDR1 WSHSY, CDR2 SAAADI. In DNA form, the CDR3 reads TGCGCCAGCAGTGCACTCGCCGGTACCTACGAGCAGTACTTC. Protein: CASSALAGTYEQYF.

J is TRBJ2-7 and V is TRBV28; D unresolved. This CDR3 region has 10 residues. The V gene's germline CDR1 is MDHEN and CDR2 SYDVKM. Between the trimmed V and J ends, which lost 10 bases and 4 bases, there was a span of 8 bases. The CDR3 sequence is CAMEQYEQYF. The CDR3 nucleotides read TGTGCCATGGAGCAGTACGAGCAGTACTTC.

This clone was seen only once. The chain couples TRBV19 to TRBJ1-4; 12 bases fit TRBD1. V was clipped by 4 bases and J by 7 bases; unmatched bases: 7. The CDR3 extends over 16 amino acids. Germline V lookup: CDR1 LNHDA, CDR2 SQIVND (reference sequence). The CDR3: CASSTLPGQGAEKLFF. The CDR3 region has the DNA TGTGCCAGTAGTACGTTACCGGGACAGGGGGCTGAAAAACTGTTTTTT.

For the CDR3, the DNA is TGTGCCAGCAGCCCAAGTGGTAGCGGGGGTCCCTACGAGCAGTACTTC. Translated, it gives CASSPSGSGGPYEQYF. The chain recombines TRBV9 with TRBJ2-7; TRBD2 agrees at 9 bases. Germline CDR1 and CDR2: SGDLS and YYNGEE. The CDR3 is made up of 16 amino acids. Trimming removed 4 bases from V and 2 bases from J; junction bases left unmatched: 10. The full variable domain, its missing parts supplied by reference TRBV9 and TRBJ2-7, is DSGVTQTPKHLITATGQRVTLRCSPRSGDLSVYWYQQSLDQGLQFLIQYYNGEERAKGNILERFSAQQFPDLHSELNLSSLELGDSALYFCASSPSGSGGPYEQYFGPGTRLTVT.

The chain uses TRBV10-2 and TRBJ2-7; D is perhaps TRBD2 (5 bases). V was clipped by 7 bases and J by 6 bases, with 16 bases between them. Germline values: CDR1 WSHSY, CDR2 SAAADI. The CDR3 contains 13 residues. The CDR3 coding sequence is TGCGCCAGCAAAGGACGGACTGGCGGCGAGCAGTACTTC. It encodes CASKGRTGGEQYF.

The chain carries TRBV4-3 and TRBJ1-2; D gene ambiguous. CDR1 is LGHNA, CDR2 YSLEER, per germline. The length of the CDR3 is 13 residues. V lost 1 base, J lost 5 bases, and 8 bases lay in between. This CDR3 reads CASSQVENYGYTF. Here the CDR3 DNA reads TGCGCCAGCAGCCAAGTAGAGAATTATGGCTACACCTTC.

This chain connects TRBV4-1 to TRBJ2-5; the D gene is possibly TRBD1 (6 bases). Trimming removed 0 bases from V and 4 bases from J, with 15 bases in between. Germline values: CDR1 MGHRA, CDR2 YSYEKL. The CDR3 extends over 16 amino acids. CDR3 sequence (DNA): TGCGCCAGCAGCCAAGAAGGGGTGAGCAGGGGAGAGACCCAGTACTTC. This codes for CASSQEGVSRGETQYF.